One T cell receptor (beta chain) is described in this entry. The data are from a study of cytomegalovirus exposure and HLA in healthy donors. Between the trimmed V and J ends, which lost 3 bases and 3 bases, there was a span of 2 bases. The CDR3 is made up of 11 amino acids. Germline loops: CDR1 MNHNS, CDR2 SASEGT. PCR primers comprised 60 Vbeta and 13 Jbeta primers. TCRdb's table, derived via immunoSEQ multiplex PCR, lists solely in-frame clones and lacks some. The data contain over 100,000 clones, approximately 70% of them singletons. The sequence came from a man between 18 and 29 years old in good health and CMV-seronegative. The chain joins TRBV6-1 to TRBJ1-2; D call uncertain. The sample comprised PBMCs. CDR3 nucleotide sequence: TGTGCCAGCAGTGACGACTATGGCTACACCTTC. Its protein product is CASSDDYGYTF.